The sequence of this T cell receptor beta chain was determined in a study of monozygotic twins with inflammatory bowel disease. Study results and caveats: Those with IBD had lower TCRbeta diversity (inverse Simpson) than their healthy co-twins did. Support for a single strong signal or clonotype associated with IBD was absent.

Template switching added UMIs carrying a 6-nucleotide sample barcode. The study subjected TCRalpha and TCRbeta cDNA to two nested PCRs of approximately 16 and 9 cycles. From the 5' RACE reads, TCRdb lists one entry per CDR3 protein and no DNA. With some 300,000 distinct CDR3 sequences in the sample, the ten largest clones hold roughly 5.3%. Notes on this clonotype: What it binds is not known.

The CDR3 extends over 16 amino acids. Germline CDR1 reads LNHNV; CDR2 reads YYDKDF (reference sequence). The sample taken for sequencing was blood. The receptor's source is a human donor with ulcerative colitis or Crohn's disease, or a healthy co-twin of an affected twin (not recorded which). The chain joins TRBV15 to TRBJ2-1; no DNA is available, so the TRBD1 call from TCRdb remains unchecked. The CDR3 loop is CATSRDLDRDYNEQFF.